The 13 T cell receptor beta chains below come from one sample, sequenced in a study of glioma-infiltrating T cells after dendritic cell vaccination. Indicated time point: after dendritic cell vaccination, including at tumor progression/relapse. Produced via immunoSEQ multiplex PCR; TCRdb's table is partial and in-frame only. This table holds 90,000 to 95,000 clones, 70% to 90% found once. The sample consisted of blood, taken after dendritic cell vaccination. The receptors were gathered from a human donor with glioblastoma.

This chain's CDR3 is CASSHRASGRNEDTQYF. The CDR3 nucleotides are TGCGCCAGCAGCCACAGAGCGAGCGGGAGGAATGAAGATACGCAGTATTTT. The chain couples TRBV4-1 to TRBJ2-3; TRBD2 aligns across 9 bases. V was clipped by 3 bases and J by 5 bases; unmatched bases: 12. The CDR3 consists of 17 residues. The germline V gene has CDR1 MGHRA and CDR2 YSYEKL.

This clone was counted a single time. The chain is built from TRBV18 and TRBJ1-1; the D is unclear. This CDR3 comprises 14 residues. With 4 bases removed from V and 4 bases from J, the gap between germline ends came to 13 bases. From germline, CDR1 is KGHSH and CDR2 LQKENI. CDR3 region: CASSLLGETTEAFF. CDR3 coding DNA: TGTGCCAGCTCACTCCTTGGGGAGACCACTGAAGCTTTCTTT.

This chain connects TRBV19 to TRBJ2-7; 7 bases agree with TRBD2. Germline CDR1 LNHDA, CDR2 SQIVND (reference sequence). CDR3 length equals 15 residues. J lost 4 bases, V lost 3 bases, and 9 bases had no gene match. CDR3 residues: CASSIGLAAGYEQYV. CDR3 sequence (DNA): TGTGCCAGTAGTATCGGCCTAGCGGCGGGGTACGAGCAGTACGTC.

This chain links TRBV27 with TRBJ1-5; a weak D match, TRBD1 (5 bases). The length of the CDR3 is 16 residues. The germline V gene encodes CDR1 MNHEY and CDR2 SMNVEV (reference sequence). V lost 0 bases to trimming and J lost 3 bases, with 12 bases between them. CDR3 region: CASSLSSGRVNQPQHF. CDR3 coding DNA: TGTGCCAGCAGTTTATCTTCAGGGAGGGTCAATCAGCCCCAGCATTTT.

The chain links TRBV7-2 to TRBJ1-4, with TRBD1 matching 9 bases. Germline V gene data show CDR1 as SGHTA and CDR2 as FQGNSA. The CDR3 totals 14 residues. Unmatched junction bases numbered 5, after V lost 4 bases and J lost 8 bases. The CDR3 DNA follows: TGTGCCAGCAGCTCAACAGGGGGCGTCGAAAAACTGTTTTTT. The encoded protein is CASSSTGGVEKLFF.

The chain couples TRBV6-1 to TRBJ2-7; no clear D. The CDR3 is made up of 15 amino acids. Germline V gives CDR1 MNHNS, CDR2 SASEGT. Trimming stripped 6 bases from V and 0 bases from J, with 15 bases between. CDR3 residues: CASSIGDLSSYEQYV. As DNA, the CDR3 is TGTGCCAGCAGCATAGGAGACCTCAGCTCCTACGAGCAGTACGTC.

With respect to this clone: Because the CDR3's place on the DNA is in doubt, the DNA is left out and the CDR3 is given as listed by TCRdb. The V call is TRBV19, the J call TRBJ1-3. CDR1 and CDR2 (germline): LNHDA, SQIVND (reference sequence). Both ends counted, the CDR3 spans 14 residues. Here the CDR3 reads CASTSGSTGNTIYF.

The chain carries TRBV9 and TRBJ2-3, with 11 positions matching TRBD2. The V and J ends lost 3 bases and 5 bases, in that order; junction bases with no gene match: 5. There are 15 residues in the CDR3. Germline assignment: CDR1 SGDLS and CDR2 YYNGEE. CDR3 amino acids: CASSGSGRAGDTQYF. DNA for the CDR3: TGTGCCAGCAGCGGTAGCGGGAGGGCCGGAGATACGCAGTATTTT. Full variable domain (rest looked up from reference TRBV9 and TRBJ2-3): DSGVTQTPKHLITATGQRVTLRCSPRSGDLSVYWYQQSLDQGLQFLIQYYNGEERAKGNILERFSAQQFPDLHSELNLSSLELGDSALYFCASSGSGRAGDTQYFGPGTRLTVL.

The chain employs TRBV5-1 and TRBJ1-3; 7 bases are shared with TRBD1. CDR3 length: 16 amino acids. Losses at the gene ends were 5 bases for V and 0 bases for J; bases not matched to a gene: 8. Germline-derived CDR1 and CDR2 are SGHRS and YFSETQ. CDR3 loop: CASRRDSSFSGNTIYF. In DNA, the CDR3 is TGCGCCAGCAGGAGGGACAGTAGCTTCTCTGGAAACACCATATATTTT.

The CDR3 region is CASSRGAIAKETQYF. Here the CDR3 DNA reads TGTGCCAGCAGCCGGGGGGCTATCGCAAAAGAGACCCAGTACTTC. The rearrangement joins TRBV11-2 to TRBJ2-5, with D maybe TRBD2 (7 bases). This CDR3 has 15 residues. V lost 5 bases, J lost 3 bases, and 16 bases lay in between. CDR1 is SGHAT and CDR2 is FQNNGV in the germline V gene.

The chain recombines TRBV5-1 with TRBJ1-1; possibly TRBD1 for D (6 bases). The CDR3 length is 14 residues. CDR1 and CDR2 from the germline V gene are SGHRS and YFSETQ. V dropped 6 bases and J dropped 4 bases, with 16 bases sitting between them. The CDR3 bases are TGCGCCAGCAACCCCAGGGGCGGGGGCACTGAAGCTTTCTTT. This codes for CASNPRGGGTEAFF.

V gene TRBV13 combines with J gene TRBJ2-5, with D possibly TRBD2 on 6 matching bases. The J call is doubtful: the DNA matches TRBJ2-7 better. This CDR3 comprises 12 residues. CDR1 and CDR2 (germline): PRHDT, FYEKMQ (reference sequence). The CDR3 sequence: CASRRDGYEQYF. The CDR3 nucleotides are TGTGCCAGCAGGCGGGACGGCTACGAGCAGTACTTC.

V is TRBV10-1 and J is TRBJ2-3; D is unresolved. V was pared by 6 bases and J by 2 bases, with 12 bases between. Germline values: CDR1 WNHNN, CDR2 SYGVQD (reference sequence). This CDR3 has 14 residues. CDR3 amino acids: CASSFHGNTDTQYF. The DNA of the CDR3 is TGCGCCAGCAGCTTCCACGGTAACACAGATACGCAGTATTTT.